What follows is one TCR beta chain and its context. The data were taken from a study of blood T cell repertoires in COVID-19. Study in general: Specimens from acute and convalescent COVID-19 originated in the United States, Italy and Spain. The analysed material was cDNA or gDNA that came from T cells, B-cell-depleted T cells, or PBMCs.

The CDR3 is 17 residues long. Germline V lookup: CDR1 SGDLS, CDR2 YYNGEE. Trimming removed 0 bases from V and 9 bases from J; junction bases left unmatched: 14. Original methodology: Using reference gene primer amplification, nucleated cell counts were estimated. Clones were read by immunoSEQ multiplex PCR, and TCRdb kept only the in-frame ones, dropping some. The V and J calls and clone size come from that table; D and trimming were worked out from the DNA. The sample records about 670,000 clones, 85% to 90% being singletons. The rearrangement uses TRBV9 and TRBJ2-1; the match to TRBD2 covers 8 bases. The source is a woman younger than 35 with acute or convalescent COVID-19. Sequences were obtained from peripheral blood. CDR3 in DNA: TGTGCCAGCAGCGTAGCTGAGCGGCGGGGGGACTTCGGTGAGCAGTTCTTC. Translating gives CASSVAERRGDFGEQFF.